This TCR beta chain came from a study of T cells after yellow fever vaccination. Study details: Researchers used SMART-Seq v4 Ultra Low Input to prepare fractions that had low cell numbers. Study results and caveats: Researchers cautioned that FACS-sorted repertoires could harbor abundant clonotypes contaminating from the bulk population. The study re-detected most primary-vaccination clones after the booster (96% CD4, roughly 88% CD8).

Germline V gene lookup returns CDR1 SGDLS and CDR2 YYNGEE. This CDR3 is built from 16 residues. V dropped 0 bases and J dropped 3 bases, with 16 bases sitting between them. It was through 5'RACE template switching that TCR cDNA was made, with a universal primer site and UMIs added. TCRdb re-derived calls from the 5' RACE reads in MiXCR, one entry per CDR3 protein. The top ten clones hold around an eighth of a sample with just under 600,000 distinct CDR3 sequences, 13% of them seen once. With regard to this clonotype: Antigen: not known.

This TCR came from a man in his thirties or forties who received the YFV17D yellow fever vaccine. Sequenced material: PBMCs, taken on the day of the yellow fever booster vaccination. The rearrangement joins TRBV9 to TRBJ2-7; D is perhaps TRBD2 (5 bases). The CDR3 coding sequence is TGTGCCAGCAGCGTAGAGGCGGGTAATCCGAACTACGAGCAGTACTTC. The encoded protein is CASSVEAGNPNYEQYF.